This TCR beta chain was sequenced for a study of molecular identifiers for immune sequencing clone quantification. Study-level findings and limits: Effector cells had over 99% of their molecules in clones above 20 RNA copies, while naive cells had under 1%. Identical TCR molecules that share a barcode could lead to an underestimation of highly expanded clone sizes.

This clonotype was detected a few times. Its target is not known. The J segment lost 4 bases and the V segment lost 1 base, leaving 6 bases of the junction unmatched. The germline gives CDR1 DFQATT, CDR2 SNEGSKA (reference sequence). The CDR3 runs 15 residues. TCRdb passed the PCR reads through MiXCR, listing each CDR3 protein once. The top ten clones hold 0.74% of a sample with some 320,000 distinct CDR3 sequences, roughly 23% of them seen once. Sequencing input: naive CD8+ T cells from blood, with Jurkat cell RNA spiked in. Subset in this sample: FACS-sorted CD8+CD4-CCR7+CD45RA+ naive T cells. This clonotype originated in a human donor in good health. Some libraries in this study had Jurkat cell RNA spiked in. This chain joins TRBV20-1 and TRBJ2-1, with 8 bases aligning to TRBD2. CDR3 in amino acids: CSARAAGGIYNEQFF. In nucleotides, the CDR3 is TGCAGTGCTAGAGCGGCGGGGGGAATTTACAATGAGCAGTTCTTC.